This T cell receptor beta chain was sequenced for a study of cytomegalovirus exposure and HLA in healthy donors (dated by TCRdb to about 2017). Study-level background: An earlier analysis of roughly 500 of the donors reported approximately 260 Gb of sequence data and 117 million unique TCR beta sequences obtained from about 180 million T cells. Of the roughly 400 genotyped donors, approximately 82% fell in the genetic ancestry cluster associated with self-reported Caucasian donors. All discovery cohort repertoires had been generated on a single sequencing platform. Roughly 290 gigabases of sequencing data and 70 million to 100 million unique TCR sequences made up an early release that covered some 640 HLA-typed donors. The study combined high-throughput TCR immunosequencing, statistical association of individual TCRs with disease status, and machine learning to predict cytomegalovirus infection status. An earlier analysis of a few hundred of the donors applied high-throughput TCR beta sequencing to assess whether each TCR beta V gene segment acted as functional or pseudogenic. To study patterns of TCR occurrence, a later analysis re-analyzed previously published TCR beta repertoires from just over 650 donors and added high-resolution HLA genotyping. Using immunosequencing, the study profiled T cell repertoires from approximately 700 subjects and related those repertoires to cytomegalovirus serostatus. Both class I and class II loci were covered by HLA typing, at four-digit resolution. Across 398 genotyped donors of the cohort, an average of approximately 200,000 unique TCR beta nucleotide sequences per donor were sequenced, and roughly 18% of those sequences were non-productive. The study was designed to test whether signatures of past pathogen exposure could be identified by cataloging public T cell receptors. The number of typed donors differed by locus: about 629-630 for A, B, C, DRB1 and DQB1; approximately 540 for DQA1; about 600 for DPA1; and approximately 450 for DPB1. Four to six DR-DQ haplotypes were handled as single units for association and clustering, since linkage in the cohort was strong. The later analysis used no new phenotypic data to find candidate immune exposures, relying instead on TCR beta sequences and their occurrence across donors. Alongside the repertoire data, information on donor age, sex, ethnicity and CMV serostatus was compiled. In addition to the first cohort of around 670 subjects, a separate validation cohort of approximately 120 different subjects was used. Genome-wide SNP genotypes for about 55% of the roughly 670 donors were used in a later genetic analysis, which treated that subset as a discovery cohort. Summary of the overall study and its limitations: Because the 87-base-pair reads could not distinguish some IMGT-functional V segments, including TRBV6-2 and TRBV6-3, those segments were excluded. An earlier analysis of approximately 570 of the donors showed that most TCR beta V segments appeared in productive rearrangements either about 90% or about 30% of the time, which broadly matched IMGT annotations. In a later analysis, several top co-occurrence clusters were reported to appear linked to parvovirus B19, influenza, CMV and Epstein-Barr virus. The study listed 150 to 200 TCR beta chains as associated with cytomegalovirus. In a later analysis, most CMV-associated TCR beta chains were found to appear HLA-restricted, with HLA associations seemingly driven largely by CMV exposure. A group of highly shared sequence variants was considered likely to be a technical artifact of the sequencing pipeline. While some public TCRs were present in many individuals, most TCR sequences turned up only very rarely across donors. Correlated functional status among segregating V segments might reflect linkage disequilibrium, but an unknown experimental factor could not be ruled out. A later genetic analysis reported fewer N-insertions in productive TCRs among donors in an Asian-associated ancestry cluster than the 666-donor mean. A further reported finding was that TCR beta sequences accurately predicted the HLA-A and HLA-B alleles for most subjects in the first cohort. Immune exposure information for the cohort was limited to CMV serostatus. In vitro tests confirmed that a few of the cytomegalovirus-associated TCR beta chains recognize cytomegalovirus antigens. The cohort was sequenced for TCR beta chains only, and without alpha or paired-chain data the features that could be detected were limited. A later analysis found that HLA-associated TCR beta chains were more clonally expanded and had lower generation probabilities than equally common non-associated chains. In both the original and validation cohorts, the classifier was reported to diagnose cytomegalovirus status with high specificity and sensitivity. In a later genetic analysis, a missense DCLRE1C variant was associated with V-gene and J-gene trimming of TCR beta chains, and the association was replicated in an independent cohort. Specific HLA alleles were associated with more than 15,000 TCR beta sequences at a false discovery rate of 0.05 in a later analysis. According to the authors, the approach could potentially be generalized to other disease states and immunological phenotypes. The earlier analysis of approximately 560 of the donors excluded over 15 rarely observed V segments, including chromosome 9 orphons, because counts were too low. A later analysis found that TCR association rates varied across HLA loci, with DRB1 alleles showing the most associated TCRs and HLA-C alleles the fewest. Because HLA typing was unavailable for some donors at each locus, only the typed subset was used in association tests. The presence/absence analyses assumed that sequencing depth was roughly uniform across donors, and that assumption may not be true. When HLA alleles, especially DR and DQ, strongly co-occurred, TCR associations were difficult to assign to individual alleles.

The library relied on the immunoSEQ multiplex PCR assay. A mixture of 60 forward primers for TCR Vbeta segments and 13 reverse primers for TCR Jbeta segments was used in the multiplex PCR. Amplification of the CDR3 region of rearranged TCR beta genes was performed with a multiplex PCR assay on genomic DNA. The amplified TCR beta libraries were sequenced on the Illumina HiSeq System as 87-base-pair reads. Concerning the study's data processing: Across the roughly 670 repertoires, a later analysis counted tens of millions of unique TCR beta chains, approximately 12 million of which were shared by at least two donors. A nearest-neighbor algorithm error-corrected the raw reads and collapsed the reads into unique sequences, merging closely related sequences to remove PCR and sequencing errors. Alignment of CDR3 sequences to IMGT reference sequences was used to assign V, D and J gene segments. For a sequence to be retained, a match of at least six nucleotides to both a V gene segment and a J gene segment was required. Rearrangements were called productive when the CDR3 lacked stop codons and stayed in frame with V and J; all others were non-productive. CDR3 was defined by IMGT convention, running from the second conserved V-encoded cysteine to the conserved J-encoded phenylalanine. In an earlier analysis of some 550 of the donors, sequences lacking an unambiguous match to a single V gene segment were excluded. An earlier analysis of around 600 of the donors classified V segments as functional when productive rearrangements were above 56.7% and as segregating when the standard deviation between donors was above 5%. A statistical classification framework was built for diagnosing cytomegalovirus status from the catalog of TCR beta chain sequences. In a later analysis, V and J genes were assigned by comparing TCR nucleotide sequences against IMGT/GENE-DB human TR gene sequences. Using the TCRdist pipeline, a later analysis assigned CDR3 sequences along with most-parsimonious VDJ recombination scenarios. In a later analysis, every TCR beta chain was defined by the combination of its CDR3 amino acid sequence and its V-gene family, and reads without a unique V-gene family were dropped. To address suspected cross-contamination and a sequencing artifact, a later analysis removed approximately 590 highly shared, low-generation-probability nucleotide sequences. In a later analysis, a clonal expansion index for each public chain was calculated from normalized within-repertoire ranks of inferred template counts. In a later analysis, generation probabilities were computed with a VDJ recombination model fitted to out-of-frame rearrangements, and the resulting probabilities were checked against IGoR. In a later analysis, hypergeometric tests were used to score TCR-TCR, TCR-HLA and TCR-CMV co-occurrence, with a repertoire-size bias correction applied to TCR pairs. A later analysis estimated false discovery rates by permuting HLA or CMV assignments 20 times. In a later analysis, co-occurring TCRs were grouped using DBSCAN, and TCRdist sequence similarity was added for clustering within HLA-allele-positive subsets. Repertoires with fewer than 30,000 or more than 120,000 public chains, plus five repertoires with anomalous nucleotide sharing, were excluded from co-occurrence clustering. The source is immuneACCESS, and TCRdb retained only in-frame sequences with V and J called. Part of the clones is not carried over; for the studies checked, unresolved V genes explain less than half of this, and the remainder is unexplained. V and J calls and clone size are copied from that table; D and trimming were computed from the DNA. Within this sample are about 120,000 clones, with 77% of them counted one time only. The top ten clonotypes cover roughly 4% of the sample.

Points on this clone: What this receptor recognizes is not known. No base-level quality is on record; no much larger clone is a single base apart.

The cohort consisted of 600 to 750 healthy bone marrow donors. All cohort members were sampled while nominally healthy, although unrecorded immune exposures were likely present. Of the 710 or so cohort members, around 290 had a positive CMV serostatus and about 400 had a negative one, while no CMV serostatus was recorded for the donor. A peripheral blood sample was provided by each donor, and peripheral blood mononuclear cells were used for TCR beta sequencing. Genomic DNA was extracted from the blood cell samples with the Qiagen DNeasy Blood Extraction Kit. Trimmed from V: 3 bases; trimmed from J: 0 bases; junction bases lacking a gene match: 3. The CDR3 runs 14 residues from the cysteine to the phenylalanine. Just the 42-base CDR3 DNA is kept, in frame starting at base 1.

Sequenced input: PBMCs. The source of this sequence is a human donor in good health. The rearrangement combines TRBV5-3 with TRBJ2-7, and 7 junctional nucleotides match TRBD2. TRBV5-3 belongs to the ORF category, with a function that is uncertain. CDR3 sequence: CARSSSGTSYEQYF. The nucleotides read TGTGCCAGAAGCTCAAGCGGGACCTCCTACGAGCAGTACTTC.